The clone carrying this T cell receptor (beta chain) turned up a few times. Germline V CDR1 and CDR2: SGHRS, YFSETQ. This CDR3 contains 15 residues. The data were taken from a study of cytomegalovirus exposure and HLA in healthy donors. Overall study: An analysis done earlier identified some 120 million unique TCR beta sequences from about 179 million T cells.

Researchers ran the PCR with 60 Vbeta and 13 Jbeta primers. Measured with immunoSEQ multiplex PCR; TCRdb has only the in-frame clones, and not every one. This sample has 150,000 to 160,000 clones, with roughly 80% found just once. The TCR sequence derives from a woman in her 40s in good health and CMV-seronegative. V usage is TRBV5-1 and J usage is TRBJ2-5, with D hard to call. The closer fit of TRBJ2-7 to the DNA end suggests the J call may be wrong. Material for sequencing was PBMCs. The CDR3 DNA follows: TGCGCCAGCAGTTACACATCCTCTAGCTCCTACGAGCAGTACTTC. This sequence encodes CASSYTSSSSYEQYF.